This paragraph reports one T cell receptor (beta chain). Germline loops: CDR1 MGHDK, CDR2 SYGVNS. This CDR3 is built from 13 residues. The V and J ends lost 5 bases and 6 bases respectively, with 13 bases between them. The data originate from a study of blood T cell repertoires in COVID-19. Across the study: Samples representing acute and convalescent COVID-19 were sourced from the United States, Italy and Spain. PBMCs, B-cell-depleted T cells, or T cells provided the cDNA or gDNA that made up the material.

The authors' processing: Amplification with reference gene primers provided the estimates of nucleated cell counts. TCRdb's table, derived via immunoSEQ multiplex PCR, lists solely in-frame clones and lacks some. That table is the source of V, J and clone size, and D and trimming were worked out from the DNA. Altogether fewer than 200,000 clones are present, roughly nine tenths being singletons, with the ten largest covering 1.5% to 2%. The TCR originated in a man aged 18-30 years who had recovered from COVID-19. The chain couples TRBV25-1 to TRBJ1-2; maybe TRBD1 (6 bases). Sequencing was done on a sample of peripheral blood. In DNA form, the CDR3 reads TGTGCCAGCAGTTTACAGGGATTAGATGGCTACACCTTC. It encodes CASSLQGLDGYTF.